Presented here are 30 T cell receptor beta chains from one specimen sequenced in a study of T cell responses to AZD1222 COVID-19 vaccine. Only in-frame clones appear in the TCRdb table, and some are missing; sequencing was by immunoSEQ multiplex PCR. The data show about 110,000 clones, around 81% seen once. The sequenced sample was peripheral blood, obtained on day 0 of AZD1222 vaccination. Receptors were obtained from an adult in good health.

As DNA, the CDR3 is TGCGCCAGCTCCCGAGGTGCCATGAACACTGAAGCTTTCTTT. This translates into CASSRGAMNTEAFF. The V gene is TRBV10-2, the J gene TRBJ1-1, with unresolved D. Per the germline V gene, CDR1 is WSHSY and CDR2 is SAAADI. Trimming stripped 8 bases from V and 0 bases from J, with 13 bases between. The CDR3 totals 14 residues.

The CDR3 here is CACRAGAGEKLFF. The CDR3 DNA sequence: TGTGCCTGCCGGGCAGGGGCGGGTGAAAAACTGTTTTTT. The chain combines TRBV30 with TRBJ1-4, with D possibly TRBD1 on 6 matching bases. Germline V lookup: CDR1 GTSNPN, CDR2 SVGIG (reference sequence). V dropped 6 bases and J dropped 7 bases, with 15 bases sitting between them. The CDR3 sequence is 13 residues long.

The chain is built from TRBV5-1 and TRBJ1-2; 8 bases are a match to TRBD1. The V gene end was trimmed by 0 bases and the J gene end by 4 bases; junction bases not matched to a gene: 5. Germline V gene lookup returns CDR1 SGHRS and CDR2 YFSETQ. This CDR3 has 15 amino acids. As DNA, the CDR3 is TGCGCCAGCAGCTTGGTGCAGGGGGCGAGCTATGGCTACACCTTC. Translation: CASSLVQGASYGYTF.

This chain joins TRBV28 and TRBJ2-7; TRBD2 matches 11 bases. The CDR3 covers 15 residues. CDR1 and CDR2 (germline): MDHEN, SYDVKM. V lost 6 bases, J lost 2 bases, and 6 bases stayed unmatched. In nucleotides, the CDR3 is TGTGCCAGCAGCATAGCGGGAGGGCCACCCTACGAGCAGTACTTC. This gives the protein CASSIAGGPPYEQYF. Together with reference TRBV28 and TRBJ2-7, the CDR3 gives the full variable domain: DVKVTQSSRYLVKRTGEKVFLECVQDMDHENMFWYRQDPGLGLRLIYFSYDVKMKEKGDIPEGYSVSREKKERFSLILESASTNQTSMYLCASSIAGGPPYEQYFGPGTRLTVT.

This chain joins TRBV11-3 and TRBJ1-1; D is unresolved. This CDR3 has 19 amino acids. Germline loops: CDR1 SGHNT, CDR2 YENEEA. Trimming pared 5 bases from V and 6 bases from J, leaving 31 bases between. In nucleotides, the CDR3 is TGTGCCAGCAGCACCAGCAATAGTCGGATAGAAGGCTTTGTGGCTGAAGCTTTCTTT. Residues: CASSTSNSRIEGFVAEAFF.

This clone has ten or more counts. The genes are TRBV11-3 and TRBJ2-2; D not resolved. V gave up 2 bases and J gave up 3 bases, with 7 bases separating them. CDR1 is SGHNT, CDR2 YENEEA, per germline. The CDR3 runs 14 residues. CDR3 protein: CASSLNTYTGELFF. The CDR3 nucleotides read TGTGCCAGCAGCTTAAACACTTACACCGGGGAGCTGTTTTTT.

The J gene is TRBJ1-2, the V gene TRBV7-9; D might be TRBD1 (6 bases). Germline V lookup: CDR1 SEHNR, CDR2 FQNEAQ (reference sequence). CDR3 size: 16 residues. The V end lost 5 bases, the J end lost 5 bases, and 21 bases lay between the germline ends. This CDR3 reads CASSPGTTSRVYGYTF. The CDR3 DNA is TGTGCCAGCAGCCCCGGGACAACTTCTCGGGTTTATGGCTACACCTTC.

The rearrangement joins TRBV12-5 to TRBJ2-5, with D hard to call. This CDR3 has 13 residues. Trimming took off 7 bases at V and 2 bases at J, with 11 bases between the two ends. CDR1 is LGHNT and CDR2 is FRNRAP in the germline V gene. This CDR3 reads CASAQGGQETQYF. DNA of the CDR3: TGTGCTAGTGCGCAAGGCGGACAAGAGACCCAGTACTTC.

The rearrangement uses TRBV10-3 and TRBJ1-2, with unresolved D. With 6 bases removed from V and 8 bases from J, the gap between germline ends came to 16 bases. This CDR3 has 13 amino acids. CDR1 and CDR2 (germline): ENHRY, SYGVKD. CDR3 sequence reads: CAISVTSGRGYTF. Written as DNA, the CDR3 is TGTGCCATCAGCGTAACCTCGGGCCGGGGCTACACCTTC.

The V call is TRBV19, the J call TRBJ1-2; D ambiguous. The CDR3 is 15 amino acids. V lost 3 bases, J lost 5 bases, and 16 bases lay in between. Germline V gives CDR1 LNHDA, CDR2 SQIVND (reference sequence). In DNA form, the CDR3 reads TGTGCCAGTAGTATTGTTTGGCAGGAGTTTTATGGCTACACCTTC. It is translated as CASSIVWQEFYGYTF.

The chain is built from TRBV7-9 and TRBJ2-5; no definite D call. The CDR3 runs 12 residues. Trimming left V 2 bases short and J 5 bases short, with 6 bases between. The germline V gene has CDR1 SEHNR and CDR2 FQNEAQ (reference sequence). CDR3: CASSLIGETQYF. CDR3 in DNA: TGTGCCAGCAGCTTAATTGGGGAGACCCAGTACTTC.

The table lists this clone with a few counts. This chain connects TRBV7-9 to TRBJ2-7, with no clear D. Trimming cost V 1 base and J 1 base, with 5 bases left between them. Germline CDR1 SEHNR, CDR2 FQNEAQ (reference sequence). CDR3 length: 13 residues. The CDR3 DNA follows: TGTGCCAGCAGCTTAGTACAGTCCTACGAGCAGTACTTC. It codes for CASSLVQSYEQYF.

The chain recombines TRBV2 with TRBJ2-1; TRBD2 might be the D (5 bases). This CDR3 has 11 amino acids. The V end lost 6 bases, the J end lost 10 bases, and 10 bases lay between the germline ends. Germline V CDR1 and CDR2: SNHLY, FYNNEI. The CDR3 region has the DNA TGTGCCAGCAGACTTACGGGGGAGCAGTTCTTC. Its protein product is CASRLTGEQFF.

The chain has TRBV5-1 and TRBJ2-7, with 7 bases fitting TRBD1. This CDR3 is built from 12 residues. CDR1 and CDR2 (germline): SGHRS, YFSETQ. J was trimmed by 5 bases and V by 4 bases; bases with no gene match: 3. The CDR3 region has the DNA TGCGCCAGCAGCATCGGACAGGACGAGCAGTACTTC. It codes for CASSIGQDEQYF.

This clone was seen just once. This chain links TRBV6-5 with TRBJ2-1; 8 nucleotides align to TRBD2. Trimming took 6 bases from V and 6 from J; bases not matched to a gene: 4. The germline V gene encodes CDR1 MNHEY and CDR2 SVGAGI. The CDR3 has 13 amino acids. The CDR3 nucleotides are TGTGCCAGCAGCCTAGCGGGCGTCAATGAGCAGTTCTTC. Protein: CASSLAGVNEQFF.

This CDR3 is CASSPGGGDTQYF. As DNA, the CDR3 is TGCGCCAGCAGCCCGGGGGGAGGAGATACGCAGTATTTT. This rearrangement joins TRBV5-1 to TRBJ2-3, with TRBD2 matching over 7 bases. The junction had 4 bases not matched to a gene; V was cut back by 4 bases and J by 5 bases. The CDR3 runs to 13 residues. Germline V gene data show CDR1 as SGHRS and CDR2 as YFSETQ.

This CDR3 reads CASRVSGANYGYTF. The CDR3 DNA follows: TGTGCCAGCAGGGTTAGTGGGGCCAACTATGGCTACACCTTC. The rearrangement uses TRBV2 and TRBJ1-2; TRBD1 is a possible D gene (5 bases). Germline V gene sequence: CDR1 SNHLY, CDR2 FYNNEI. V was clipped by 6 bases and J by 2 bases, with 13 bases between them. This CDR3 spans 14 amino acids.

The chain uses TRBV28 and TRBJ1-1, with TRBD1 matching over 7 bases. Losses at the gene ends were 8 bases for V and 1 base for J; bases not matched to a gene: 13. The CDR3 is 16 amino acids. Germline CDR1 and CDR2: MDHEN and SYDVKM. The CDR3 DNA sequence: TGTGCCAGCGAGGGACAGCTAATACATGAGAACACTGAAGCTTTCTTT. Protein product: CASEGQLIHENTEAFF.

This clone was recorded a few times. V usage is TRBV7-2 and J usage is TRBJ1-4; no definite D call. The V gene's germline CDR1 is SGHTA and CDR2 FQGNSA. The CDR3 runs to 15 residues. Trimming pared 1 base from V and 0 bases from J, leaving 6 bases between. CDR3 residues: CASSLGRTTNEKLFF. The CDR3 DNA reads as TGTGCCAGCAGCTTAGGAAGGACAACTAATGAAAAACTGTTTTTT.

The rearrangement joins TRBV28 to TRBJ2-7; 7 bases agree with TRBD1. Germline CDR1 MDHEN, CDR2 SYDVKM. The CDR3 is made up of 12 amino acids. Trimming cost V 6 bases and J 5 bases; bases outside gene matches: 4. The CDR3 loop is CASRPDRDEQYF. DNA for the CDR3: TGTGCCAGCAGACCCGACAGGGACGAGCAGTACTTC.

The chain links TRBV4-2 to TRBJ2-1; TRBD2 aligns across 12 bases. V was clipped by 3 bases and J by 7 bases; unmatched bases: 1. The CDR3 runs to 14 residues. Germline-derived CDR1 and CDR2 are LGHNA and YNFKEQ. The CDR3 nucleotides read TGTGCCAGCAGCCAGCTAGCGGGAGGGAATGAGCAGTTCTTC. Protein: CASSQLAGGNEQFF.

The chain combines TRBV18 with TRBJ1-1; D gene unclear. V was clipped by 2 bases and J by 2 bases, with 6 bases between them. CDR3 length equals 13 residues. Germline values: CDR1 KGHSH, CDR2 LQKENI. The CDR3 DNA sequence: TGTGCCAGCTCACCAGAGGGAAACACTGAAGCTTTCTTT. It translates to CASSPEGNTEAFF.

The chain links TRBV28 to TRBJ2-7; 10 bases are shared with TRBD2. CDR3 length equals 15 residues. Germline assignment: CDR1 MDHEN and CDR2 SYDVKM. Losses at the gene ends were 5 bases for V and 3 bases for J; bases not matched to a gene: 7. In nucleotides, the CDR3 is TGTGCCAGCAGTATAGGACTAGCGGAGTACTACGAGCAGTACTTC. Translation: CASSIGLAEYYEQYF.

The CDR3 sequence is CASSPRAAGTSGANVLTF. CDR3 coding DNA: TGCGCCAGCAGCCCCCGCGCCGCGGGTACCTCTGGGGCCAACGTCCTGACTTTC. The chain has TRBV5-1 and TRBJ2-6, with D possibly matching TRBD2 (5 bases). This CDR3 spans 18 amino acids. The ends were cut back, 4 bases at V and 0 bases at J, with 17 bases in the middle. The germline gives CDR1 SGHRS, CDR2 YFSETQ.

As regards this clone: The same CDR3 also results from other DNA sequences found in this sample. CDR3 bases: TGCAGTGCTAGAGGGGGGCCCGAAGCTTTCTTT. It yields the protein CSARGGPEAFF. V usage is TRBV20-1 and J usage is TRBJ1-1; tentative D call: TRBD1 (6 bases). Per germline, CDR1 DFQATT and CDR2 SNEGSKA (reference sequence). CDR3 size: 11 residues. With 1 base removed from V and 8 bases from J, the gap between germline ends came to 8 bases.

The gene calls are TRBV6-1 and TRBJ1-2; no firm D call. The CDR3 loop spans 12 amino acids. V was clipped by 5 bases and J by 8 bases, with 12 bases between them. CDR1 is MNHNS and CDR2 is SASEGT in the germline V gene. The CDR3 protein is CASSSSLGGYTF. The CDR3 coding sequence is TGTGCCAGCAGTTCTAGCCTGGGAGGCTACACCTTC.

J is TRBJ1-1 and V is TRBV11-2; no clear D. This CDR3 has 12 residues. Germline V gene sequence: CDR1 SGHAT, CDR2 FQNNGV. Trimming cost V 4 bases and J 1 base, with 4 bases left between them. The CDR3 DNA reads TGTGCCAGCAGCTCCGGGAACACTGAAGCTTTCTTT. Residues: CASSSGNTEAFF. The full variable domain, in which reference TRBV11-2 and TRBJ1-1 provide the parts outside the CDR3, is EAGVAQSPRYKIIEKRQSVAFWCNPISGHATLYWYQQILGQGPKLLIQFQNNGVVDDSQLPKDRFSAERLKGVDSTLKIQPAKLEDSAVYLCASSSGNTEAFFGQGTRLTVV.

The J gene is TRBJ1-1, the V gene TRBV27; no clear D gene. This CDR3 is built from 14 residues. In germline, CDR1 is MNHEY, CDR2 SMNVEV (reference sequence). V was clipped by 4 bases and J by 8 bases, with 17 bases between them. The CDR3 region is CASSSQLPGTEAFF. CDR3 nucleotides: TGTGCCAGCAGTTCCCAACTTCCGGGAACCGAAGCTTTCTTT.

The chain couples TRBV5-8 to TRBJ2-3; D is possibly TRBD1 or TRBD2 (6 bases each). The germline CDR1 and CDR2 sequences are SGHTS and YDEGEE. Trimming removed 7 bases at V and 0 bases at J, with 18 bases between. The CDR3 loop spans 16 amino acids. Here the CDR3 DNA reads TGTGCCAGCTCGCCAGGAGGGGGGATAAGCACAGATACGCAGTATTTT. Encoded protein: CASSPGGGISTDTQYF.

The CDR3 DNA reads TGTGCCAGCAGTTCTGGCGGTTCCTACAATGAGCAGTTCTTC. It translates to CASSSGGSYNEQFF. The chain couples TRBV27 to TRBJ2-1; D is ambiguous. Germline V gene lookup returns CDR1 MNHEY and CDR2 SMNVEV (reference sequence). The CDR3 extends over 14 amino acids. With 4 bases removed from V and 1 base from J, the gap between germline ends came to 8 bases.